This T cell receptor (beta chain) originates from a study of a mutant IDH1 vaccine in newly diagnosed glioma. Study-wide background: Eight vaccinations were given in weeks 1, 3, 5, 7, 11, 15, 19 and 23.

Method: immunoSEQ multiplex PCR; TCRdb's copy keeps in-frame clones and lacks some. The sample consists of 55,000 or so clones, 90% to 95% of them appearing once. Comment on this clone: The antigen is undetermined.

Noted time point: week 11, during vaccination. Topical imiquimod was applied with each vaccine dose, which held 300 ug of mutant IDH1 20-mer peptide. Donors had new WHO grade 3 or 4 IDH1-mutant, ATRX-lost astrocytomas. Points from the study as a whole: Patients showed vaccine-induced immune responses at a rate of under 95%.

Unmatched junction bases numbered 3, after V lost 3 bases and J lost 2 bases. The CDR3 loop spans 15 amino acids. CDR1 SGDLS and CDR2 YYNGEE come from the germline V gene. This TCR came from a man aged 45 to 65 with glioma. The chain uses TRBV9 and TRBJ2-2; TRBD1 aligns across 8 bases. This sample comprised PBMCs, obtained from a glioma patient whose treatment included an IDH1 peptide vaccine. CDR3 in DNA: TGTGCCAGCAGCGCGACAGGGGATAACACCGGGGAGCTGTTTTTT. Its translation: CASSATGDNTGELFF.